The source of this T cell receptor (beta chain) is a study of blood T cells in healthy people across ages. Study findings and constraints: Unsorted PBMCs blocked a conclusive comparison of naive and antigen-experienced cells. Fewer expanded clones and more diversity marked long-lived versus aged donors.

A J-beta primer mix and a sample-barcoded 5' primer were used in a second PCR of about 7 to 11 cycles. TCRdb analysed the 5' RACE reads with MiXCR anew, one entry per CDR3 protein. Among 1,800,000 or so distinct CDR3 sequences, 35% to 50% were seen once, and the ten largest hold around 23%. Notes on this clonotype: Antigen: not known.

Germline V gives CDR1 SGHVS, CDR2 FQNEAQ. The V segment lost 1 base and the J segment 7 bases; nucleotides outside the gene matches: 11. The CDR3 spans 17 residues. The clonotype was recovered from a human donor in good health. What was sequenced was blood. This rearrangement joins TRBV7-8 to TRBJ2-2, with TRBD2 matching over 8 bases. The CDR3: CASSLVSSGGPGGELFF. The CDR3 DNA reads TGTGCCAGCAGCTTAGTGTCCAGCGGGGGCCCGGGCGGGGAGCTGTTTTTT. Based on the CDR3 plus reference TRBV7-8 and TRBJ2-2, the full variable domain is GAGVSQSPRYKVAKRGQDVALRCDPISGHVSLFWYQQALGQGPEFLTYFQNEAQLDKSGLPSDRFFAERPEGSVSTLKIQRTQQEDSAVYLCASSLVSSGGPGGELFFGEGSRLTVL.